The 8 T cell receptor beta chains below were found in one sample sequenced in a study of T-cell memory formation after mild COVID-19. TCRdb reanalysed the 5' RACE reads using MiXCR and keeps one entry per CDR3 protein. The profile covers roughly 51,000 distinct CDR3 sequences, with about 7.3% appearing a single time and 1.4% taken by the ten largest. Sequencing was carried out using PBMCs or a T cell subset sorted from them (not recorded which). Every receptor here comes from a man in his late teens or twenties who had mild COVID-19 (a few samples of this study predate the infection). Cell type and time point are not known.

This clonotype was seen at least ten times. This chain connects TRBV11-2 to TRBJ2-3; 7 nucleotides agree with TRBD1. J was trimmed by 2 bases and V by 4 bases; bases with no gene match: 6. CDR1 SGHAT and CDR2 FQNNGV come from the germline V gene. This CDR3 is built from 15 residues. CDR3 DNA sequence: TGTGCCAGCAGCTCAATGGGACAGTACACAGATACGCAGTATTTT. Translation: CASSSMGQYTDTQYF. Drawing the rest from reference TRBV11-2 and TRBJ2-3, the complete variable domain is EAGVAQSPRYKIIEKRQSVAFWCNPISGHATLYWYQQILGQGPKLLIQFQNNGVVDDSQLPKDRFSAERLKGVDSTLKIQPAKLEDSAVYLCASSSMGQYTDTQYFGPGTRLTVL.

This clonotype was seen a few times. CDR3 residues: CASSDYLGSYGYTF. The CDR3, as DNA: TGTGCCAGCAGTGACTACTTGGGCAGCTATGGCTACACCTTC. The chain couples TRBV6-4 to TRBJ1-2; no clear D. The ends were cut back, 1 base at V and 4 bases at J, with 10 bases in the middle. The CDR3 has 14 residues. CDR1 and CDR2 (germline): MRHNA, SNTAGT.

The CDR3 sequence: CASSRLAGGLTDTQYF. As DNA, the CDR3 is TGTGCCAGTAGTCGACTAGCGGGGGGCCTCACAGATACGCAGTATTTT. The chain carries TRBV19 and TRBJ2-3, with 13 bases that match TRBD2. V lost 5 bases, J lost 2 bases, and 4 bases stayed unmatched. The germline gives CDR1 LNHDA, CDR2 SQIVND (reference sequence). CDR3 length: 16 amino acids.

In its sample, this clonotype was seen a few times. V and J are TRBV5-1 and TRBJ2-2, with 8 bases that match TRBD2. This CDR3 contains 16 residues. Germline trimming cut 3 bases from V and 2 bases from J; bases unmatched to any gene: 6. From germline, CDR1 is SGHRS and CDR2 YFSETQ. The CDR3 is CASSSTSGINTGELFF. CDR3 nucleotides: TGCGCCAGCAGCTCAACTAGCGGTATTAACACCGGGGAGCTGTTTTTT.

This clonotype has ten or more counts. J is TRBJ2-3 and V is TRBV7-9, with TRBD2 matching 7 bases. V lost 1 base and J lost 2; bases outside the gene matches: 3. Germline CDR1 SEHNR, CDR2 FQNEAQ (reference sequence). The length of the CDR3 is 15 residues. The CDR3 DNA reads TGTGCCAGCAGCTTAGGCAGCGGGGACACAGATACGCAGTATTTT. This encodes CASSLGSGDTDTQYF.

The genes are TRBV18 and TRBJ2-4, with D uncertain. CDR1 and CDR2 from the germline V gene are KGHSH and LQKENI. V dropped 4 bases and J dropped 8 bases, with 18 bases sitting between them. The CDR3 totals 15 residues. CDR3 amino acids: CASSQSYTLTDIQYF. CDR3 sequence (DNA): TGTGCCAGCTCACAATCGTACACCCTAACGGACATTCAGTACTTC.

The chain uses TRBV3-1 and TRBJ1-2; D remains unclear. V was trimmed by 4 bases and J by 0 bases, leaving 9 bases between them. CDR3 length: 14 residues. Germline values: CDR1 LGHDT, CDR2 YNNKEL (reference sequence). In nucleotides, the CDR3 is TGTGCCAGCAGCCCGCGCCCATCTAACTATGGCTACACCTTC. Encoded protein: CASSPRPSNYGYTF.

This clonotype showed up just a few times. This sequence joins TRBV20-1 and TRBJ1-5, with D uncertain. The CDR3 length is 12 residues. From germline, CDR1 is DFQATT and CDR2 SNEGSKA (reference sequence). V was cut by 4 bases and J by 9 bases, with 13 bases left in between. Here the CDR3 DNA reads TGCAGTGCTAAGGGCCCGGTCGGGCCCCAGCATTTT. It is translated as CSAKGPVGPQHF.